This TCR beta chain was sequenced in a study of T cells after yellow fever vaccination. Study-level findings and limits: Reappearing after the booster were most of the clones from primary vaccination (roughly 96% CD4, about 87% CD8).

One entry per CDR3 protein results from TCRdb running MiXCR on the 5' RACE reads. This table holds some 320,000 distinct CDR3 sequences, 4.1% found once. This clonotype was found many times. The target antigen is unknown. The sample in question was PBMCs, obtained 5 days after the yellow fever booster vaccination. The clonotype originates from a man in his late teens or twenties who received the YFV17D yellow fever vaccine.

CDR3 DNA sequence: TGCAGCGTCGGAAAGGGGGCCAGGGATACGCAGTATTTT. Residues: CSVGKGARDTQYF. V usage is TRBV29-1 and J usage is TRBJ2-3; 7 nucleotides line up with TRBD1. Germline loops: CDR1 SQVTM, CDR2 ANQGSEA. CDR3 length: 13 amino acids. V shed 6 bases and J 6 bases; nucleotides not matched to a gene: 9.